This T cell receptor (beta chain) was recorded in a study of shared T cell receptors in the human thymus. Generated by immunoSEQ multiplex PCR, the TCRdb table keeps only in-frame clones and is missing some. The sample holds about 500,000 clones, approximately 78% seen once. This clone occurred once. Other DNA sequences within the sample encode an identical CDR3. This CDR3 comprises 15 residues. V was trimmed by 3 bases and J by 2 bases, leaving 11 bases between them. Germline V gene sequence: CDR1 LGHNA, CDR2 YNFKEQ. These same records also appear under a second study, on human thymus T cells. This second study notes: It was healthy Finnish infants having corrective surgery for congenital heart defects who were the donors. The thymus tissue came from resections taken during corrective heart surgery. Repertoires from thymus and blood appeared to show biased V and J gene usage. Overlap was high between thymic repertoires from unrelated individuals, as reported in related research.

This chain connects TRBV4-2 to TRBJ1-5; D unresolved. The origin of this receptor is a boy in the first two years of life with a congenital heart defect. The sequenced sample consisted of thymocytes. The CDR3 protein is CASSQARQGNQPQHF. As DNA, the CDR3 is TGTGCCAGCAGCCAGGCTCGGCAGGGCAATCAGCCCCAGCATTTT.